This T cell receptor beta chain was profiled in a study of patients and donors after allogeneic stem cell transplantation (dated by TCRdb to the early 2020s). Libraries were prepared through RT-PCR. The sequencer listed for this sample is NextSeq 550. Clones were called with MiXCR by TCRdb after fastp trimmed the public reads at Q25, and only in-frame beta chains were retained. CDR3 protein duplicates are merged, each entry listing the most common genes and DNA. The sample table contains about 19,000 distinct CDR3 sequences; only one count was recorded for around 5% of them. Of the sample, around 37% is held by the ten largest clones. This clonotype was counted many times. No cognate antigen has been identified for it. No clone much larger than this one lies a single base away; base qualities are absent. V drops 2 bases and J drops 1 base, leaving 8 bases in between. As encoded in the germline V gene, CDR1 is MNHEY while CDR2 is SVGAGI. The CDR3 contains 14 residues, cysteine and phenylalanine counted. Just the 42-base CDR3 DNA is kept, in frame starting at base 1.

This receptor was identified in a human donor who was either an allogeneic HSCT recipient or a stem cell or donor lymphocyte infusion donor (not recorded which). It is not recorded whose cells these are; they may come from a transplant donor. The chain is assembled from TRBV6-5 and TRBJ1-1; too little of a D gene remains to name it. Sequenced material: blood, either unsorted or a sorted T cell fraction (not recorded which). The nucleotides read TGTGCCAGCAGTTACGGGGAACCGAACACTGAAGCTTTCTTT. This sequence encodes CASSYGEPNTEAFF.